This is a list of T cell receptor beta chains from one sample in a study of T-cell reconstitution after alpha-beta-depleted transplantation in children. TCRdb independently ran MiXCR on the PCR reads; one entry per CDR3 protein. This sample has roughly 200,000 distinct CDR3 sequences, with approximately 11% found just once. Material: PBMCs, obtained before TCRalphabeta/CD19-depleted stem cell transplant. The receptors here all came from a child younger than two with acute myeloid leukemia, due to receive a stem cell transplant. CDR3s include the opening cysteine and the closing phenylalanine or tryptophan. D genes are given only for firm matches. Where a row states a size, it is once, few, many or the class of an expanded clone; other rows omit it.

V	size	D	J	CDR3	DNA
TRBV20-1	many	TRBD2	TRBJ2-7	CSAAGTSGPYEQYF	TGCAGTGCGGCCGGGACTAGCGGTCCCTACGAGCAGTACTTC
TRBV20-1	many	-	TRBJ1-6	CSATRAGSPLHF	TGCAGTGCTACCAGGGCCGGCTCACCCCTCCACTTT
TRBV20-1	many	-	TRBJ2-3	CSARGGRYPRTDTQYF	TGCAGTGCTAGAGGGGGTAGATATCCTCGCACAGATACGCAGTATTTT
TRBV6-5	-	-	TRBJ2-7	CAGSYSSSESYEQYF	TGTGCCGGCAGTTACTCTTCTAGCGAGTCCTACGAGCAGTACTTC
TRBV20-1	many	TRBD2	TRBJ2-1	CSANPLTSGRYNEQFF	TGCAGTGCTAACCCCCTTACTAGCGGGCGATACAATGAGCAGTTCTTC
TRBV4-2	many	-	TRBJ2-2	CASSQDIRYSNTGELFF	TGTGCCAGCAGCCAAGATATTCGTTACTCGAACACCGGGGAGCTGTTTTTT
TRBV7-2	many	-	TRBJ1-1	CASSSVMKTEAFF	TGTGCCAGCAGCTCGGTTATGAAAACTGAAGCTTTCTTT
TRBV5-1	many	TRBD1	TRBJ1-2	CASSSGQGNSYGYTF	TGCGCCAGCAGCTCAGGACAGGGGAATAGCTATGGCTACACCTTC
TRBV28	many	-	TRBJ2-7	CASSPPGTYEQYF	TGTGCCAGCAGTCCGCCGGGGACCTACGAGCAGTACTTC
TRBV20-1	many	TRBD1	TRBJ1-3	CSAGDRGSGNTIYF	TGCAGTGCCGGGGACAGGGGCTCTGGAAACACCATATATTTT
TRBV5-1	many	-	TRBJ1-3	CASSLAGLSSGNTIYF	TGCGCCAGCAGCTTGGCCGGCTTATCCTCTGGAAACACCATATATTTT
TRBV2	-	-	TRBJ2-2	CATYRAENTGELFF	TGTGCCACCTACCGGGCAGAGAACACCGGGGAGCTGTTTTTT
TRBV7-7	few	TRBD1	TRBJ2-2	CASSPGPGQAAGELFF	TGTGCCAGCAGCCCCGGTCCGGGACAGGCGGCCGGGGAGCTGTTTTTT
TRBV4-3	many	-	TRBJ2-3	CASSPSSNGAPTDTQYF	TGCGCCAGCAGCCCTAGTAGTAATGGGGCCCCTACAGATACGCAGTATTTT
TRBV20-1	-	-	TRBJ1-1	CSASGLIGAAFF	TGCAGTGCTAGTGGGTTGATAGGGGCAGCTTTCTTT
TRBV19	-	-	TRBJ2-1	CASSGKIAQFF	TGTGCCAGTAGTGGTAAAATCGCGCAGTTCTTC
TRBV20-1	many	-	TRBJ1-2	CSARDVTRDGYTF	TGCAGTGCTAGAGATGTCACGAGGGATGGCTACACCTTC
TRBV19	many	-	TRBJ1-1	CASSGVSHTEAFF	TGTGCCAGTAGTGGGGTCAGTCACACTGAAGCTTTCTTT
TRBV5-1	many	TRBD1	TRBJ1-1	CASSLARPGTGSTEAFF	TGCGCCAGCAGCTTGGCCCGCCCCGGGACAGGGAGCACTGAAGCTTTCTTT
TRBV5-1	many	TRBD2	TRBJ2-1	CASSFLAGANEQFF	TGCGCCAGCAGCTTCTTAGCGGGGGCAAATGAGCAGTTCTTC
TRBV5-1	many	-	TRBJ2-6	CASSLRGGSGANVLTF	TGCGCCAGCAGCTTGAGAGGGGGCTCTGGGGCCAACGTCCTGACTTTC
TRBV12-3/TRBV12-4	many	-	TRBJ2-7	CASRPALQGVEQYF	TGTGCCAGCAGGCCCGCCTTACAGGGAGTCGAGCAGTACTTC
TRBV11-2	few	TRBD2	TRBJ2-1	CASSFTNPVTSGKDEQFF	TGTGCCAGCAGCTTTACGAATCCCGTGACTAGCGGGAAGGATGAGCAGTTCTTC
TRBV5-1	many	-	TRBJ2-1	CASRSGRLWSPDYNEQFF	TGCGCCAGTCGGTCGGGGCGGCTCTGGTCCCCTGATTACAATGAGCAGTTCTTC
TRBV12-3/TRBV12-4	many	-	TRBJ1-2	CASSFGGDGYTF	TGTGCCAGCAGTTTCGGGGGCGATGGCTACACCTTC
TRBV6-5	many	-	TRBJ1-2	CASSYSDSGSGTNYGYTF	TGTGCCAGCAGTTACTCGGATTCGGGATCAGGGACTAACTATGGCTACACCTTC
TRBV12-3/TRBV12-4	-	TRBD1	TRBJ1-5	CTICPNWDRGSNQPQHF	TGTACCATCTGTCCCAATTGGGACAGGGGGAGCAATCAGCCCCAGCATTTT
TRBV11-2	few	TRBD2	TRBJ2-5	CATRLGSGGVAQYF	TGTGCCACCCGGTTAGGTAGCGGGGGGGTTGCCCAGTACTTC
TRBV21-1	many	-	TRBJ2-7	CASSKFCLRGSYEQYF	TGTGCCAGCAGCAAATTCTGCCTCAGGGGATCCTACGAGCAGTACTTC
TRBV7-8	many	-	TRBJ1-5	CASSLTWGEVQPQHF	TGTGCCAGCAGCTTAACTTGGGGGGAAGTTCAGCCCCAGCATTTT
TRBV27	few	-	TRBJ1-5	CASSSARAGQPQHF	TGTGCCAGCAGTTCGGCGAGGGCAGGGCAGCCCCAGCATTTT
TRBV28	many	TRBD1	TRBJ2-7	CASSPPGGTGGLYEQYF	TGTGCCAGCAGTCCCCCTGGGGGGACAGGGGGTTTATACGAGCAGTACTTC
TRBV7-2	many	TRBD2	TRBJ2-7	CASSLVLLAGTSYEQYF	TGTGCCAGCAGCTTAGTTTTACTAGCGGGAACCTCCTACGAGCAGTACTTC
TRBV29-1	many	-	TRBJ2-5	CSVEEWSSRVQETQYF	TGCAGCGTTGAAGAGTGGTCCAGCCGGGTACAAGAGACCCAGTACTTC
TRBV6-2/TRBV6-3	-	-	TRBJ1-1	CASSYSAGNTEAFF	TGTGCCAGCAGTTACTCAGCAGGGAACACTGAAGCTTTCTTT
TRBV7-2	many	-	TRBJ1-2	CASSLTGAERNYGYTF	TGTGCCAGCAGCCTAACGGGGGCGGAACGTAACTATGGCTACACCTTC
TRBV20-1	many	-	TRBJ2-7	CSASDTYEQYF	TGCAGTGCTAGCGATACCTACGAGCAGTACTTC
TRBV27	many	-	TRBJ2-7	CASSFLIRYEQYF	TGTGCCAGCAGTTTCCTGATCCGCTACGAGCAGTACTTC
TRBV6-2/TRBV6-3	many	TRBD2	TRBJ2-3	CASSRLAGPDTQYF	TGTGCCAGCAGCAGACTAGCGGGACCAGATACGCAGTATTTT
TRBV5-1	-	-	TRBJ2-3	CASSRQDITSGDTQYF	TGCGCCAGCAGCCGCCAGGACATAACTTCGGGCGATACGCAGTATTTT